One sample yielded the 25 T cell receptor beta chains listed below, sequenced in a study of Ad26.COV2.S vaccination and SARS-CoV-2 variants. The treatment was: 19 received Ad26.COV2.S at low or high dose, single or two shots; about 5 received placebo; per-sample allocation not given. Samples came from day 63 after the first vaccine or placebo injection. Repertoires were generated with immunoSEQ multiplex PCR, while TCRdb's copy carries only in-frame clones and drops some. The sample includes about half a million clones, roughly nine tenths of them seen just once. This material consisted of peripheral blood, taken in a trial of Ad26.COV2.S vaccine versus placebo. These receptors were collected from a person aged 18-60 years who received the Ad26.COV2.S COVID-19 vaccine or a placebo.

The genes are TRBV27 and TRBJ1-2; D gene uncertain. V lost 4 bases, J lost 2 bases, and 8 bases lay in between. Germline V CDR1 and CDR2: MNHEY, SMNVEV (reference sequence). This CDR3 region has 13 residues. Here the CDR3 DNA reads TGTGCCAGCAGTTATCAGAGAAACTATGGCTACACCTTC. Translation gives CASSYQRNYGYTF.

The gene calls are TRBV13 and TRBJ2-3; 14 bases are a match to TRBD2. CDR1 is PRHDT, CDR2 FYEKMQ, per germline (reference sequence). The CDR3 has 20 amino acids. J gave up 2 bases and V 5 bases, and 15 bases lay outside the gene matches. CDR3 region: CASSPNLGLAGAPVTDTQYF. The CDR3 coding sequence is TGTGCCAGCAGCCCCAACCTGGGACTAGCGGGAGCTCCCGTCACAGATACGCAGTATTTT.

The CDR3 loop is CASRVVGGNGEQYF. The CDR3 DNA reads as TGTGCCAGCAGAGTGGTGGGGGGCAACGGGGAGCAGTACTTC. This chain uses TRBV5-4 with TRBJ2-7; D is possibly TRBD1 or TRBD2 (6 bases each). Germline CDR1 reads SGHNT; CDR2 reads YYREEE (reference sequence). This CDR3 has 14 residues. V was clipped by 5 bases and J by 7 bases, with 19 bases between them.

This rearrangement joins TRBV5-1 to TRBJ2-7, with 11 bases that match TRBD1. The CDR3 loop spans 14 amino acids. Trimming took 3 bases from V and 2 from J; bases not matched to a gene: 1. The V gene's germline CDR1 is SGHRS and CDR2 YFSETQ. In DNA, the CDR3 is TGCGCCAGCAGCTGGGGACAGGGGGCCTACGAGCAGTACTTC. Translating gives CASSWGQGAYEQYF.

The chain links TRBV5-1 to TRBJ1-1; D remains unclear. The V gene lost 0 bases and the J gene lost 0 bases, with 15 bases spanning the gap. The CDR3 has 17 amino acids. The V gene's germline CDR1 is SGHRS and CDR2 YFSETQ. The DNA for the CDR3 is TGCGCCAGCAGCTTGGGTGGAGGCCCAGGAATGAACACTGAAGCTTTCTTT. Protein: CASSLGGGPGMNTEAFF.

In nucleotides, the CDR3 is TGTGCCAGCACGGCGGACAGGGCGAACACCGGGGAGCTGTTTTTT. This codes for CASTADRANTGELFF. The chain couples TRBV2 to TRBJ2-2; 8 bases match TRBD1. The CDR3 covers 15 residues. Germline CDR1 is SNHLY and CDR2 is FYNNEI. Trimming cost V 7 bases and J 0 bases; bases outside gene matches: 4.

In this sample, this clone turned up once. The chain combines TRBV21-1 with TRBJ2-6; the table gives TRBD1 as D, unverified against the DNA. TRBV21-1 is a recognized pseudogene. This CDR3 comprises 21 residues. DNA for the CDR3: TGTGCCAGCAGCAAATATCGGTCTACCGGGACAGGGCCATCTGGGGCCAACGTCCTGACTTTC. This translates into CASSKYRSTGTGPSGANVLTF.

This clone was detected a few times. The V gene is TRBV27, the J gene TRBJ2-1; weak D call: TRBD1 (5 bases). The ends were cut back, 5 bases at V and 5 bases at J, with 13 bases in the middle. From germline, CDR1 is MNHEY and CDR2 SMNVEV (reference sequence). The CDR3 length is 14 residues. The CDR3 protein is CASSPQGPDNEQFF. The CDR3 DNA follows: TGTGCCAGCAGTCCGCAGGGTCCCGACAATGAGCAGTTCTTC.

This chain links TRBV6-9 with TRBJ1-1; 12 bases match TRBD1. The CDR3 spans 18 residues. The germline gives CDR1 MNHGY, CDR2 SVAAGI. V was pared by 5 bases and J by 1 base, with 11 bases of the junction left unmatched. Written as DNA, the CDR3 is TGTGCCAGCAGTCCTTCCCCTGCGGGACAGGGGGCGAACACTGAAGCTTTCTTT. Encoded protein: CASSPSPAGQGANTEAFF.

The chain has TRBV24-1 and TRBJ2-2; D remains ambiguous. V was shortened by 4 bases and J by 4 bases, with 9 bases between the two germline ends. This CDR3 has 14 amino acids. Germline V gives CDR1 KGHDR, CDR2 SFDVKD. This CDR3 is CATSEWQSTGELFF. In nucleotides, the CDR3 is TGTGCCACCAGTGAGTGGCAGAGCACCGGGGAGCTGTTTTTT.

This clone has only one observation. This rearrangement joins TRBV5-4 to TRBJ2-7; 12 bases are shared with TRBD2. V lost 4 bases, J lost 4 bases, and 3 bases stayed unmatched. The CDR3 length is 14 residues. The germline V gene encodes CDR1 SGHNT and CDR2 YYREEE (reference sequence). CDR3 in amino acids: CASSLTSGSYEQYF. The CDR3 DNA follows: TGTGCCAGCAGCCTGACTAGCGGGAGTTACGAGCAGTACTTC. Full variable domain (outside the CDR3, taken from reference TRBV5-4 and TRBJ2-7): ETGVTQSPTHLIKTRGQQVTLRCSSQSGHNTVSWYQQALGQGPQFIFQYYREEENGRGNFPPRFSGLQFPNYSSELNVNALELDDSALYLCASSLTSGSYEQYFGPGTRLTVT.

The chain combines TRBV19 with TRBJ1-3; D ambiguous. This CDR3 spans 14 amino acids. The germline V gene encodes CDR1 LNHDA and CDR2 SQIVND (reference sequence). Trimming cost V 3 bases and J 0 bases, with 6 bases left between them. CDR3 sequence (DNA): TGTGCCAGTAGTATCGCGAACTCTGGAAACACCATATATTTT. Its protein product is CASSIANSGNTIYF.

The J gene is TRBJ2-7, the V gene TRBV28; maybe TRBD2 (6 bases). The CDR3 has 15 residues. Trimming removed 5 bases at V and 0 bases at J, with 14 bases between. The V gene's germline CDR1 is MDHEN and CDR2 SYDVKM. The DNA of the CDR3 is TGTGCCAGCAGTATCCCCTGGAGGGGCTCCTACGAGCAGTACTTC. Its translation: CASSIPWRGSYEQYF.

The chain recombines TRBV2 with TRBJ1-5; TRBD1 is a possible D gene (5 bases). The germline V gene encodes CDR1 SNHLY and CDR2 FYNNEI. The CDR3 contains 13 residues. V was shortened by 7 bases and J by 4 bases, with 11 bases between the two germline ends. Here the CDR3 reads CASKDTKNQPQHF. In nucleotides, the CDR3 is TGTGCCAGCAAGGACACCAAAAATCAGCCCCAGCATTTT.

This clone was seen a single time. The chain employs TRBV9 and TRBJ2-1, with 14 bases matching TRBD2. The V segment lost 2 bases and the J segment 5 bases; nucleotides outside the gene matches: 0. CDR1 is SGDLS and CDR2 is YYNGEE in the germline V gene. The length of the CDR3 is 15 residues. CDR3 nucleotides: TGTGCCAGCAGCGTGACTAGCGGGAGGGACAATGAGCAGTTCTTC. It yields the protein CASSVTSGRDNEQFF.

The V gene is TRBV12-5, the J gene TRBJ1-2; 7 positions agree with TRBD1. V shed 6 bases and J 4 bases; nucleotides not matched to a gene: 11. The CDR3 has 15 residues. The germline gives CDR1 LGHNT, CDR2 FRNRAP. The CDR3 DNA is TGTGCTAGTGGAGGGGGACAGTTGGGATCCTATGGCTACACCTTC. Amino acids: CASGGGQLGSYGYTF.

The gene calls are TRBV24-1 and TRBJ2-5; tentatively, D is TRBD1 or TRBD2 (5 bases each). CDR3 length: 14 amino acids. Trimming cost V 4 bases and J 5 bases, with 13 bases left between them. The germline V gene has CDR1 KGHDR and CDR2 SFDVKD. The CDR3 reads CATSDPGRTETQYF. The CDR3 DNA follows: TGTGCCACCAGTGACCCGGGACGGACTGAGACCCAGTACTTC.

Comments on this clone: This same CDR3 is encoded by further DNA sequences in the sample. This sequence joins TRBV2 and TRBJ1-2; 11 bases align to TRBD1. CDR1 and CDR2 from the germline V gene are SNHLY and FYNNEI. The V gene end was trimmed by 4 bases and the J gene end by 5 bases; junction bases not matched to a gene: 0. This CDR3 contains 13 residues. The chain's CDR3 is CASSGDRGYGYTF. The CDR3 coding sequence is TGTGCCAGCAGTGGGGACAGGGGGTATGGCTACACCTTC.

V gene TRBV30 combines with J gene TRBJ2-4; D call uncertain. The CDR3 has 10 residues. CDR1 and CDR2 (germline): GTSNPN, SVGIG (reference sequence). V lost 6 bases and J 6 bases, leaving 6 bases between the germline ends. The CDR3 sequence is CACGGNIQYF. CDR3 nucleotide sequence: TGTGCCTGTGGTGGAAACATTCAGTACTTC.

CDR3 region: CASSPPAGLGKNIQYF. CDR3 nucleotides: TGTGCCAGCAGTCCCCCCGCGGGGTTGGGGAAAAACATTCAGTACTTC. V is TRBV28 and J is TRBJ2-4; TRBD2 is a possible D gene (6 bases). From germline, CDR1 is MDHEN and CDR2 SYDVKM. The CDR3 extends over 16 amino acids. Trimming removed 5 bases from V and 4 bases from J, with 18 bases in between. The full variable domain, its missing parts supplied by reference TRBV28 and TRBJ2-4, is DVKVTQSSRYLVKRTGEKVFLECVQDMDHENMFWYRQDPGLGLRLIYFSYDVKMKEKGDIPEGYSVSREKKERFSLILESASTNQTSMYLCASSPPAGLGKNIQYFGAGTRLSVL.

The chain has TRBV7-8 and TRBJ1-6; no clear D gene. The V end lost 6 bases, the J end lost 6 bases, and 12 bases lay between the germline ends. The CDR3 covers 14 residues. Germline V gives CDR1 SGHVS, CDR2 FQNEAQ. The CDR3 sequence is CASRGILSNSPLHF. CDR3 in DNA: TGTGCCAGCAGGGGGATTTTAAGTAATTCACCCCTCCACTTT.

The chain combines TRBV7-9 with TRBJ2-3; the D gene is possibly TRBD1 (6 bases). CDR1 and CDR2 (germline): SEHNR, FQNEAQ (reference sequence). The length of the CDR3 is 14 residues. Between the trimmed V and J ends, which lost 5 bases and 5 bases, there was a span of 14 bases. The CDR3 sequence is CASSRWGTKDTQYF. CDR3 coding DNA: TGTGCCAGCAGCCGGTGGGGGACAAAAGATACGCAGTATTTT.

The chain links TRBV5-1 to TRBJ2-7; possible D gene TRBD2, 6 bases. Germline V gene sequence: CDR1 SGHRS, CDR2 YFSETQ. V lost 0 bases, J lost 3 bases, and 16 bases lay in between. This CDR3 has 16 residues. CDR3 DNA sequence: TGCGCCAGCAGCTTGGTGGGGGGACCGGGGAACTACGAGCAGTACTTC. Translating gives CASSLVGGPGNYEQYF. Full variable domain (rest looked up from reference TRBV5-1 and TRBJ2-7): KAGVTQTPRYLIKTRGQQVTLSCSPISGHRSVSWYQQTPGQGLQFLFEYFSETQRNKGNFPGRFSGRQFSNSRSEMNVSTLELGDSALYLCASSLVGGPGNYEQYFGPGTRLTVT.

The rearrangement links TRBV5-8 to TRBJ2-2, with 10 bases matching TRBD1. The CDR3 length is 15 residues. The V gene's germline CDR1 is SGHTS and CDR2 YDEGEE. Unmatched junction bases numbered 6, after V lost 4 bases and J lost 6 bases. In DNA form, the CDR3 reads TGTGCCAGCAGCAGAGGGACAGGGGTTCCCGGGGAGCTGTTTTTT. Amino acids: CASSRGTGVPGELFF.

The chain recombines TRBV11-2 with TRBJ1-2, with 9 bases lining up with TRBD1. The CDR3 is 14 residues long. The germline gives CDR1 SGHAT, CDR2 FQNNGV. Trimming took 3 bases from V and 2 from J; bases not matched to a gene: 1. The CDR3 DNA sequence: TGTGCCAGCAGCTTTGGGACAGGGAACTATGGCTACACCTTC. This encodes CASSFGTGNYGYTF.